The 2 T cell receptor beta chains in this list originate from one sample, sequenced in a study of T cells in Graves' hyperthyroidism and ophthalmopathy. RNA transcripts were the template for amplifying TCR beta CDR3 regions. A set of HTBI primers served as the primers for a first-round RT-PCR of the TCR CDR3. TCRdb used MiXCR to reprocess the multiplex PCR reads, holding one entry per CDR3 protein. The top ten hold approximately 12% of the sample, which has 500,000 to 800,000 distinct CDR3 sequences, approximately 15% seen once. The sequenced sample consisted of blood. Source of these receptors: a woman between 50 and 59 years old with Graves' ophthalmopathy.

The rearrangement links TRBV6-1 to TRBJ2-7; unclear D gene. This CDR3 region has 15 residues. V gave up 7 bases and J gave up 2 bases, with 18 bases separating them. The germline CDR1 and CDR2 sequences are MNHNS and SASEGT. The CDR3 is CASTRLATTTYEQYF. CDR3 sequence (DNA): TGTGCCAGCACAAGGCTGGCCACCACTACCTACGAGCAGTACTTC.

This clonotype was observed many times. The chain joins TRBV6-1 to TRBJ2-5; D not resolved. The V gene's germline CDR1 is MNHNS and CDR2 SASEGT. Trimming pared 6 bases from V and 2 bases from J, leaving 10 bases between. This CDR3 region has 13 residues. The CDR3, as DNA: TGTGCCAGCAGCGCAAGTAAGCAAGAGACCCAGTACTTC. Its protein is CASSASKQETQYF.